These 22 T cell receptor beta chains originate from one sample sequenced in a study of T cells after yellow fever vaccination. TCRdb ran MiXCR on the 5' RACE reads and lists one entry per CDR3 protein. The sample includes 100,000 to 150,000 distinct CDR3 sequences, 5.5% to 8% seen only once; the top ten take approximately 2.7%. The sequenced sample was CD4+ T cells sorted from PBMCs, obtained approximately 47 days after the first yellow fever vaccination. The receptor source for this set is a man between 18 and 29 years old who received the YFV17D yellow fever vaccine.

This clonotype has at least ten counts. The chain joins TRBV5-1 to TRBJ1-3, with D uncertain. This CDR3 comprises 14 residues. Trimming removed 0 bases from V and 0 bases from J, with 4 bases in between. CDR1 and CDR2 from the germline V gene are SGHRS and YFSETQ. CDR3 region: CASSLDISGNTIYF. DNA for the CDR3: TGCGCCAGCAGCTTGGACATCTCTGGAAACACCATATATTTT.

This clonotype was counted many times. The chain uses TRBV7-2 and TRBJ2-3, with 8 bases lining up with TRBD2. CDR3 length equals 15 residues. Trimming at V came to 5 bases and at J to 6 bases, leaving 10 bases not matched to a gene. The germline V gene encodes CDR1 SGHTA and CDR2 FQGNSA. CDR3 sequence: CASSRRSGGPDTQYF. The CDR3 DNA reads TGTGCCAGCAGCCGCCGGTCGGGGGGGCCGGATACGCAGTATTTT.

This clonotype came up many times. The J gene is TRBJ1-3, the V gene TRBV12-3 or TRBV12-4, with 7 bases identical to TRBD1. There are 15 residues in the CDR3. V trimming: 4 bases; J trimming: 2 bases; junction bases outside the gene matches: 5. CDR3 sequence (DNA): TGTGCCAGCAGTTCACAGGGGTTAGCTGGAAACACCATATATTTT. This gives the protein CASSSQGLAGNTIYF.

Many counts were recorded for this clonotype. The gene calls are TRBV28 and TRBJ1-6; perhaps TRBD1 as D (5 bases). Between the trimmed V and J ends, which lost 6 bases and 14 bases, there was a span of 20 bases. In germline, CDR1 is MDHEN, CDR2 SYDVKM. CDR3 length: 14 amino acids. Here the CDR3 DNA reads TGTGCCAGCAGCCCAGGGTCCTCAAATTTGGCCCTCCACTTT. The encoded protein is CASSPGSSNLALHF.

This clonotype has at least ten counts. The genes are TRBV5-1 and TRBJ2-7, with 7 bases identical to TRBD1. The length of the CDR3 is 13 residues. In germline, CDR1 is SGHRS, CDR2 YFSETQ. V was clipped by 0 bases and J by 12 bases; unmatched bases: 9. CDR3: CASSLDGQARRYV. CDR3 coding DNA: TGCGCCAGCAGCTTGGATGGACAGGCGAGGCGGTACGTC.

The chain is built from TRBV24-1 and TRBJ2-1; 13 bases match TRBD2. Germline V gene lookup returns CDR1 KGHDR and CDR2 SFDVKD. The CDR3 extends over 19 amino acids. Germline trimming cut 4 bases from V and 4 bases from J; bases unmatched to any gene: 12. CDR3 DNA sequence: TGTGCCACCAGTGACTCCTTCCCTTCACTAGCGGGGGGGTACAATGAGCAGTTCTTC. The encoded protein is CATSDSFPSLAGGYNEQFF.

Comment on this clonotype: A much larger clone lies a single base off, so this may be a read error. The V gene is TRBV7-3, the J gene TRBJ2-2; D may be TRBD2 (6 bases). The V and J ends lost 6 bases and 9 bases respectively, with 23 bases between them. Germline lookup yields CDR1 SGHTA and CDR2 FQGTGA. The CDR3 has 16 residues. The CDR3 here is CASSPTTGAGTRELFF. The CDR3 DNA sequence: TGTGCCAGCAGTCCCACGACTGGTGCGGGGACCAGGGAGCTGTTTTTT.

V is TRBV2 and J is TRBJ2-5; 8 bases align to TRBD1. This CDR3 has 12 residues. Trimming removed 10 bases from V and 1 base from J; junction bases left unmatched: 2. Per germline, CDR1 SNHLY and CDR2 FYNNEI. CDR3: CATGQGQETQYF. CDR3 DNA sequence: TGTGCCACCGGACAGGGCCAAGAGACCCAGTACTTC.

This clonotype has just a few counts. The rearrangement uses TRBV5-6 and TRBJ2-5; D might be TRBD2 (5 bases). The CDR3 length is 12 residues. The germline V gene has CDR1 SGHDT and CDR2 YYEEEE. Trimming stripped 5 bases from V and 5 bases from J, with 10 bases between. CDR3 protein: CASRDFGETQYF. The DNA for the CDR3 is TGTGCCAGCAGGGACTTTGGGGAGACCCAGTACTTC.

This clonotype was seen at least ten times. J is TRBJ2-3 and V is TRBV12-3 or TRBV12-4, with no clear D. With 0 bases removed from V and 10 bases from J, the gap between germline ends came to 14 bases. The CDR3 loop spans 14 amino acids. The CDR3 region has the DNA TGTGCCAGCAGTTTAGCTCGTCGACGCCCTGCGCAGTATTTT. This codes for CASSLARRRPAQYF.

This clonotype was seen a few times. The CDR3 loop is CASSLEYFRTREETQYF. The DNA of the CDR3 is TGTGCCAGCAGCTTAGAGTATTTTAGGACTAGAGAAGAGACCCAGTACTTC. The chain joins TRBV7-9 to TRBJ2-5, with TRBD2 matching 7 bases. There are 17 residues in the CDR3. Looked up from germline, CDR1 is SEHNR and CDR2 is FQNEAQ (reference sequence). The V and J ends lost 1 base and 3 bases, in that order; junction bases with no gene match: 11.

The chain is built from TRBV6-1 and TRBJ2-2; the D gene is possibly TRBD2 (5 bases). V lost 7 bases and J 0 bases, leaving 9 bases between the germline ends. CDR1 and CDR2 from the germline V gene are MNHNS and SASEGT. The CDR3 is 14 residues long. In DNA, the CDR3 is TGTGCCAGCAATCGGACTCCGAACACCGGGGAGCTGTTTTTT. As protein: CASNRTPNTGELFF.

In its sample, this clonotype was seen many times. The chain couples TRBV7-2 to TRBJ2-1; the D is unclear. CDR1 and CDR2 from the germline V gene are SGHTA and FQGNSA. This CDR3 region has 15 residues. Trimming left V 5 bases short and J 7 bases short, with 18 bases between. The CDR3 reads CASSPSSGPGNEQFF. In DNA, the CDR3 is TGTGCCAGCAGCCCCTCGTCGGGTCCGGGTAATGAGCAGTTCTTC.

This clonotype occurred many times. The chain uses TRBV9 and TRBJ2-2, with 8 bases matching TRBD2. Germline CDR1 is SGDLS and CDR2 is YYNGEE. The V segment lost 1 base and the J segment 6 bases; nucleotides outside the gene matches: 8. This CDR3 has 16 residues. This CDR3 reads CASSVFTGGPAGELFF. The CDR3 region has the DNA TGTGCCAGCAGCGTATTCACGGGGGGGCCCGCCGGGGAGCTGTTTTTT.

This clonotype was detected once. A read error is possible here, since a much larger clone lies one base away. This chain uses TRBV12-3 or TRBV12-4 with TRBJ2-5; 7 nucleotides line up with TRBD2. The V gene end was trimmed by 6 bases and the J gene end by 4 bases; junction bases not matched to a gene: 17. This CDR3 spans 17 amino acids. This CDR3 reads CASSGRTTGGIRETQYF. The CDR3 DNA reads TGTGCCAGCAGCGGGCGGACTACCGGGGGGATTCGAGAGACCCAGTACTTC.

This clonotype was counted many times. CDR3 residues: CASRPAGGPSGELFF. CDR3 DNA sequence: TGTGCCAGCCGCCCGGCGGGGGGGCCCTCCGGGGAGCTGTTTTTT. This chain links TRBV6-5 with TRBJ2-2; 9 bases are a match to TRBD2. The CDR3 runs to 15 residues. Looked up from germline, CDR1 is MNHEY and CDR2 is SVGAGI. With 8 bases clipped from V and 6 bases from J, the junction kept 10 bases outside the gene matches.

This clonotype was observed at least ten times. The rearrangement links TRBV5-8 to TRBJ2-7, with a possible D match to TRBD1 (5 bases). This CDR3 is built from 13 residues. Trimming removed 7 bases from V and 5 bases from J, with 16 bases in between. Germline V gene lookup returns CDR1 SGHTS and CDR2 YDEGEE. CDR3 sequence: CASGRQGIDEQYF. In DNA, the CDR3 is TGTGCCAGCGGTAGGCAGGGTATCGACGAGCAGTACTTC. Combining the CDR3 with reference TRBV5-8 and TRBJ2-7 gives the whole variable domain EAGVTQSPTHLIKTRGQQATLRCSPISGHTSVYWYQQALGLGLQFLLWYDEGEERNRGNFPPRFSGRQFPNYSSELNVNALELEDSALYLCASGRQGIDEQYFGPGTRLTVT.

This clonotype was counted ten times or more. The chain carries TRBV5-1 and TRBJ1-1; D is possibly TRBD1 (5 bases). Trimming cost V 3 bases and J 4 bases, with 13 bases left between them. CDR1 is SGHRS and CDR2 is YFSETQ in the germline V gene. This CDR3 is 14 amino acids long. The chain's CDR3 is CASSYKQRGTEAFF. CDR3 DNA sequence: TGCGCCAGCAGCTACAAACAGAGGGGCACTGAAGCTTTCTTT.

This clonotype has at least ten counts. The V and J genes are TRBV10-3 and TRBJ2-5, with D perhaps matching TRBD2 (6 bases). Germline V lookup: CDR1 ENHRY, CDR2 SYGVKD. Trimming cost V 11 bases and J 1 base, with 11 bases left between them. This CDR3 has 12 residues. This CDR3 reads CAAAGSQETQYF. CDR3 DNA sequence: TGTGCCGCAGCCGGGAGCCAAGAGACCCAGTACTTC.

This clonotype was observed many times. The chain is built from TRBV20-1 and TRBJ1-5, with D perhaps matching TRBD1 (5 bases). CDR3 length: 13 residues. V lost 3 bases and J lost 5, with 11 bases in between. CDR1 DFQATT and CDR2 SNEGSKA come from the germline V gene (reference sequence). CDR3 residues: CSARLGRDQPQHF. DNA of the CDR3: TGCAGTGCTAGGCTAGGCAGGGATCAGCCCCAGCATTTT.

The rearrangement joins TRBV7-2 to TRBJ2-2, with D uncertain. The germline V and J ends were trimmed by 1 base and 5 bases, with 11 bases remaining between them. CDR1 and CDR2 from the germline V gene are SGHTA and FQGNSA. The CDR3 has 15 residues. The chain's CDR3 is CASSLDPVRTGELFF. CDR3 DNA sequence: TGTGCCAGCAGCTTAGATCCTGTTCGTACCGGGGAGCTGTTTTTT. Complete variable domain (other parts from reference TRBV7-2 and TRBJ2-2): GAGVSQSPSNKVTEKGKDVELRCDPISGHTALYWYRQSLGQGLEFLIYFQGNSAPDKSGLPSDRFSAERTGGSVSTLTIQRTQQEDSAVYLCASSLDPVRTGELFFGEGSRLTVL.

The sample holds many counts of this clonotype. This rearrangement joins TRBV18 to TRBJ2-3; no reliable D call. V lost 4 bases and J lost 2, with 7 bases in between. The CDR3 length is 13 residues. The germline gives CDR1 KGHSH, CDR2 LQKENI. The CDR3 sequence is CASSQPNTDTQYF. CDR3 bases: TGTGCCAGCTCACAGCCAAACACAGATACGCAGTATTTT.